Presented here are 29 T cell receptor beta chains from one specimen sequenced in a study of T cells after yellow fever vaccination. TCRdb recomputed calls from the 5' RACE reads with MiXCR, one row per CDR3 protein. The repertoire holds 500,000 to 650,000 distinct CDR3 sequences, with about 12% as singletons. Sample: PBMCs, taken on the day of the yellow fever booster vaccination. The receptors here all came from a man aged 25-45 years who received the YFV17D yellow fever vaccine.

The rearrangement joins TRBV5-4 to TRBJ2-3; tentative D call: TRBD1 (5 bases). The CDR3 contains 14 residues. Looked up from germline, CDR1 is SGHNT and CDR2 is YYREEE (reference sequence). V shed 0 bases and J shed 6 bases, with 11 bases lying between them. This chain's CDR3 is CASSLGQNRDTQYF. Written as DNA, the CDR3 is TGTGCCAGCAGCTTGGGGCAGAACAGGGATACGCAGTATTTT.

The chain joins TRBV10-3 to TRBJ2-7; TRBD1 aligns across 8 bases. After removal of 2 bases from V and 5 bases from J, the junction contained 5 bases not matched to a gene. This CDR3 is built from 14 residues. Per the germline V gene, CDR1 is ENHRY and CDR2 is SYGVKD. The CDR3 protein is CAISETGGSNEQYF. The DNA for the CDR3 is TGTGCCATCAGTGAGACAGGGGGGTCCAACGAGCAGTACTTC.

This chain connects TRBV9 to TRBJ2-7, with 12 bases lining up with TRBD1. After removal of 5 bases from V and 9 bases from J, the junction contained 6 bases not matched to a gene. Looked up from germline, CDR1 is SGDLS and CDR2 is YYNGEE. The CDR3 sequence is 13 residues long. In DNA form, the CDR3 reads TGTGCCAGCAGTTCCGGGACAGGGGGCTTGCAGTACTTC. Translation gives CASSSGTGGLQYF.

This clonotype came up a few times. The chain uses TRBV9 and TRBJ2-2; D gene unclear. This CDR3 is built from 10 residues. Germline V lookup: CDR1 SGDLS, CDR2 YYNGEE. Trimming cost V 8 bases and J 7 bases, with 6 bases left between them. CDR3 in amino acids: CASGNGELFF. The CDR3 DNA sequence: TGTGCCAGTGGTAACGGGGAGCTGTTTTTT.

The chain carries TRBV2 and TRBJ1-5; 7 positions match TRBD1. The germline V gene encodes CDR1 SNHLY and CDR2 FYNNEI. The ends lost 1 base at V and 4 bases at J; junction bases unmatched: 4. The CDR3 has 15 residues. CDR3 DNA: TGTGCCAGCAGTGAAGGCTCGGGACAGAATCAGCCCCAGCATTTT. This sequence encodes CASSEGSGQNQPQHF.

In the case of this clonotype: One end of the junction is discordant with germline, which a read error may explain. The V and J genes are TRBV5-1 and TRBJ2-2, with D possibly being TRBD1 or TRBD2 (5 bases each). This CDR3 has 13 residues. CDR1 is SGHRS, CDR2 YFSETQ, per germline. The CDR3 loop is CASSLEGTGDLFF. In DNA form, the CDR3 reads TGCGCCAGCAGCTTGGAAGGCACCGGGGACCTGTTTTTT.

In this sample, this clonotype turned up a few times. The V gene is TRBV10-3, the J gene TRBJ1-6, with a tentative D call TRBD1 (5 bases). Germline loops: CDR1 ENHRY, CDR2 SYGVKD. The CDR3 has 13 residues. The germline V and J ends were trimmed by 7 bases and 10 bases, with 14 bases remaining between them. This CDR3 reads CAIMARVDSPLHF. The CDR3 nucleotides read TGTGCCATCATGGCCAGGGTGGACTCACCCCTCCACTTT.

This clonotype was found a few times. The rearrangement links TRBV4-3 to TRBJ2-7; D possibly matches TRBD1 or TRBD2 (5 bases each). Trimming took off 4 bases at V and 3 bases at J, with 13 bases between the two ends. The germline gives CDR1 LGHNA, CDR2 YSLEER. The CDR3 length is 14 residues. In DNA, the CDR3 is TGCGCCAGCAGCCGGGACCAGACTTACTACGAGCAGTACTTC. Encoded protein: CASSRDQTYYEQYF.

In its sample, this clonotype was seen a few times. The chain recombines TRBV11-2 with TRBJ1-6; D gene ambiguous. Germline CDR1 reads SGHAT; CDR2 reads FQNNGV. The CDR3 loop spans 17 amino acids. Trimming shortened V by 5 bases and J by 0 bases, and 14 bases separated the two germline ends. The chain's CDR3 is CASSPATGSSYNSPLHF. The CDR3 nucleotides read TGTGCCAGCAGCCCCGCTACGGGGAGCTCCTATAATTCACCCCTCCACTTT. Full variable domain (remainder filled in from reference TRBV11-2 and TRBJ1-6): EAGVAQSPRYKIIEKRQSVAFWCNPISGHATLYWYQQILGQGPKLLIQFQNNGVVDDSQLPKDRFSAERLKGVDSTLKIQPAKLEDSAVYLCASSPATGSSYNSPLHFGNGTRLTVT.

The V and J genes are TRBV7-9 and TRBJ2-5; perhaps TRBD2 as D (5 bases). Germline-derived CDR1 and CDR2 are SEHNR and FQNEAQ (reference sequence). Trimming took 5 bases from V and 2 from J, leaving 9 bases between them. CDR3 length: 13 amino acids. The CDR3 DNA follows: TGTGCCAGCAGCCCGCGGGTACAAGAGACCCAGTACTTC. It yields the protein CASSPRVQETQYF.

This clonotype was seen ten or more times. A junction end diverges from the germline sequence, so it may reflect a read error. The V call is TRBV28, the J call TRBJ2-1; D is possibly TRBD2 (5 bases). CDR1 and CDR2 from the germline V gene are MDHEN and SYDVKM. The CDR3 sequence is 15 residues long. CDR3 DNA: TGTGCCAGCAGTCCCCTGGGCTCTAGCTACCATGAGCAGTTCTTC. The encoded protein is CASSPLGSSYHEQFF.

There are a few counts of this clonotype. This sequence joins TRBV4-2 and TRBJ2-7, with D possibly matching TRBD2 (5 bases). The CDR3 totals 14 residues. The V end lost 0 bases, the J end lost 3 bases, and 9 bases lay between the germline ends. Germline values: CDR1 LGHNA, CDR2 YNFKEQ. The CDR3 DNA reads as TGTGCCAGCAGCCAAGATGGAGGCCACTACGAGCAGTACTTC. Amino acid sequence: CASSQDGGHYEQYF.

This clonotype has a count of ten or more. The chain couples TRBV12-3 or TRBV12-4 to TRBJ2-7; D unclear. The CDR3 is made up of 16 amino acids. The germline V and J ends were trimmed by 0 bases and 3 bases, with 15 bases remaining between them. Written as DNA, the CDR3 is TGTGCCAGCAGTTTAGCGCCGTTTACCAGCCTCTACGAGCAGTACTTC. This sequence encodes CASSLAPFTSLYEQYF.

The chain joins TRBV6-2 or TRBV6-3 to TRBJ2-7; D is possibly TRBD1 (5 bases). The V end lost 2 bases, the J end lost 6 bases, and 14 bases lay between the germline ends. The CDR3 extends over 14 amino acids. From germline, CDR1 is MNHEY and CDR2 SVGEGT. This CDR3 is CASSYGLWGVEQYF. The DNA of the CDR3 is TGTGCCAGCAGTTACGGGCTGTGGGGCGTCGAGCAGTACTTC.

This clonotype turned up a few times. This chain connects TRBV19 to TRBJ2-7; D perhaps matches TRBD1 (5 bases). The germline V gene encodes CDR1 LNHDA and CDR2 SQIVND (reference sequence). The CDR3 covers 15 residues. With 4 bases removed from V and 4 bases from J, the gap between germline ends came to 17 bases. In DNA form, the CDR3 reads TGTGCCAGTAGTAACGGTAGGGGTACGACGTACGAGCAGTACTTC. Translated: CASSNGRGTTYEQYF.

A few counts support this clonotype. The chain employs TRBV15 and TRBJ2-2, with 13 positions matching TRBD2. V dropped 4 bases and J dropped 4; count of bases not matched to a gene: 12. This CDR3 is built from 19 residues. Looked up from germline, CDR1 is LNHNV and CDR2 is YYDKDF (reference sequence). The CDR3 DNA sequence: TGTGCCACCAGCATCTTCGGACTAGCGGGAGCATCGAGCACCGGGGAGCTGTTTTTT. This sequence encodes CATSIFGLAGASSTGELFF.

There are a few counts of this clonotype. The CDR3 here is CASSLNLPSDEQYF. Written as DNA, the CDR3 is TGCGCCAGCAGCTTGAATCTACCTAGCGACGAGCAGTACTTC. This chain uses TRBV5-1 with TRBJ2-7; possible D gene TRBD2, 6 bases. The CDR3 covers 14 residues. V lost 1 base, J lost 5 bases, and 13 bases lay in between. From germline, CDR1 is SGHRS and CDR2 YFSETQ.

In its sample, this clonotype was seen a few times. The chain couples TRBV24-1 to TRBJ2-5; D is unclear. Trimming removed 4 bases from V and 1 base from J, with 12 bases in between. CDR1 is KGHDR, CDR2 SFDVKD, per germline. This CDR3 contains 15 residues. DNA for the CDR3: TGTGCCACCAGTGACGTTGGCAGCCCCCAAGAGACCCAGTACTTC. Translated: CATSDVGSPQETQYF.

On this clonotype: At one end, the junction sequence differs from germline, possibly due to a read error. V and J are TRBV12-3 or TRBV12-4 and TRBJ2-6, with D tentatively TRBD1 (6 bases). This CDR3 comprises 18 residues. In DNA, the CDR3 is TGTGCCCGCAGTTTTGGGGCGGACAGCCACTCTGGGGCCAACGTCCTGACTTTC. This translates into CARSFGADSHSGANVLTF.

The chain links TRBV6-1 to TRBJ2-1; 13 bases are a match to TRBD2. The CDR3 runs to 16 residues. The germline V gene has CDR1 MNHNS and CDR2 SASEGT. The J segment lost 7 bases and the V segment lost 6 bases, leaving 9 bases of the junction unmatched. The CDR3 DNA follows: TGTGCCAGCAGACCCATCCGGACTAGCGGGAGTAATGAGCAGTTCTTC. Protein sequence: CASRPIRTSGSNEQFF.

As for this clonotype: An end of the junction does not agree with germline; a read error may underlie this. This chain joins TRBV12-5 and TRBJ2-5; D is uncertain. This CDR3 contains 10 residues. Per germline, CDR1 LGHNT and CDR2 FRNRAP. The CDR3 reads CASGLPRPVF. The CDR3 nucleotides are TGTGCTAGTGGCCTTCCCCGGCCTGTCTTC.

This chain uses TRBV5-1 with TRBJ2-2; TRBD1 matches 9 bases. V lost 3 bases, J lost 0 bases, and 3 bases stayed unmatched. The CDR3 runs to 16 residues. Germline lookup yields CDR1 SGHRS and CDR2 YFSETQ. CDR3 loop: CASSSGTGPNTGELFF. DNA for the CDR3: TGCGCCAGCAGCTCGGGGACAGGGCCGAACACCGGGGAGCTGTTTTTT.

The table lists this clonotype with a few counts. The chain combines TRBV6-1 with TRBJ2-3, with D perhaps matching TRBD1 or TRBD2 (5 bases each). Between the trimmed V and J ends, which lost 6 bases and 0 bases, there was a span of 13 bases. CDR3 size: 15 residues. Germline V gene lookup returns CDR1 MNHNS and CDR2 SASEGT. CDR3 region: CASSLPGTSTDTQYF. The CDR3 nucleotides read TGTGCCAGCAGCCTCCCTGGGACCAGCACAGATACGCAGTATTTT.

This clonotype has more than one count but fewer than ten. The chain is built from TRBV20-1 and TRBJ2-1; maybe TRBD1 (5 bases). Between the trimmed V and J ends, which lost 5 bases and 3 bases, there was a span of 8 bases. Germline V lookup: CDR1 DFQATT, CDR2 SNEGSKA (reference sequence). CDR3 size: 12 residues. CDR3 bases: TGCAGTGCTTTCGACAGCTACAATGAGCAGTTCTTC. Amino acid sequence: CSAFDSYNEQFF.

V usage is TRBV29-1 and J usage is TRBJ2-1; perhaps TRBD1 as D (5 bases). Germline-derived CDR1 and CDR2 are SQVTM and ANQGSEA. V was trimmed by 6 bases and J by 15 bases, leaving 18 bases between them. The CDR3 runs 11 residues. CDR3 loop: CSVTSRQGTFF. CDR3 coding DNA: TGCAGCGTCACCTCGCGGCAGGGCACGTTCTTC.

This clonotype was seen a handful of times. The CDR3 loop reads CSAKPGSVQETQYF. The DNA of the CDR3 is TGCAGTGCTAAACCGGGATCGGTCCAAGAGACCCAGTACTTC. The chain recombines TRBV20-1 with TRBJ2-5, with a tentative D call TRBD2 (5 bases). V shed 4 bases and J shed 1 base, with 13 bases lying between them. This CDR3 has 14 residues. Germline V gene data show CDR1 as DFQATT and CDR2 as SNEGSKA (reference sequence).

The rearrangement joins TRBV7-2 to TRBJ2-7; TRBD2 agrees at 8 bases. After removal of 3 bases from V and 1 base from J, the junction contained 5 bases not matched to a gene. In germline, CDR1 is SGHTA, CDR2 FQGNSA. CDR3 size: 15 residues. The DNA for the CDR3 is TGTGCCAGCAGCTTGATGGGACTAGGGTCCTACGAGCAGTACTTC. This gives the protein CASSLMGLGSYEQYF. Complete variable domain (other parts from reference TRBV7-2 and TRBJ2-7): GAGVSQSPSNKVTEKGKDVELRCDPISGHTALYWYRQSLGQGLEFLIYFQGNSAPDKSGLPSDRFSAERTGGSVSTLTIQRTQQEDSAVYLCASSLMGLGSYEQYFGPGTRLTVT.

The chain links TRBV6-2 or TRBV6-3 to TRBJ2-2; 8 bases fit TRBD2. Per the germline V gene, CDR1 is MNHEY and CDR2 is SVGEGT. The length of the CDR3 is 16 residues. V dropped 8 bases and J dropped 5; count of bases not matched to a gene: 13. The CDR3 region is CASGTLAGSRTGELFF. In nucleotides, the CDR3 is TGTGCCAGCGGAACGTTAGCGGGATCCAGGACCGGGGAGCTGTTTTTT.

This clonotype was counted between two and nine times. The chain recombines TRBV29-1 with TRBJ2-1, with D possibly TRBD2 on 5 matching bases. V was cut by 6 bases and J by 7 bases, with 16 bases left in between. Germline V gene sequence: CDR1 SQVTM, CDR2 ANQGSEA. There are 13 residues in the CDR3. As DNA, the CDR3 is TGCAGCGTCGGAGGTAGCGAGAGGAATGAGCAGTTCTTC. Protein sequence: CSVGGSERNEQFF.